This T cell receptor beta chain was sequenced for a study of blood T cell repertoires in COVID-19. About the study: The study drew acute and convalescent COVID-19 samples from the United States, Italy and Spain. The cDNA or gDNA used as material had been derived from T cells, B-cell-depleted T cells, or PBMCs.

Those enrolled in Seattle joined during active infection and were followed longitudinally afterward. The CDR3 loop spans 13 amino acids. Per germline, CDR1 MGHRA and CDR2 YSYEKL. V was clipped by 6 bases and J by 1 base, with 6 bases between them. As originally analysed: Amplifying reference gene primers gave estimates of nucleated cell counts. The method was immunoSEQ multiplex PCR; TCRdb's version includes in-frame clones alone and lacks a portion of them. V, J and clone size are taken as reported in that table, and D and trimming were inferred from the DNA itself. The data contain just over 300,000 clones, about 90% of them singletons. The sample holds a few counts of this clone.

Input material: peripheral blood. The chain joins TRBV4-1 to TRBJ2-2, with no clear D. The receptor was derived from a woman aged 30 to 39 with COVID-19, enrolled during active disease. The CDR3 spells CASRERNTGELFF. The CDR3 DNA reads as TGCGCCAGCAGAGAGCGGAACACCGGGGAGCTGTTTTTT.